Following are 29 T cell receptor beta chains from one sample sequenced in a study of radiation and T cells in renal cell carcinoma. This table comes from immunoSEQ multiplex PCR, and its TCRdb copy is limited to in-frame clones, with some not included. The table has 97,000 or so clones, 65% to 90% seen once; the top ten hold about 7.2%. The time point was: blood 4 weeks post-SBRT, at nephrectomy. The treatment: 15 Gy SBRT to primary tumor, nephrectomy 4 weeks later. The sequencing used blood, collected from a patient whose treatment included radiotherapy and nephrectomy. The receptors here all came from a man between 60 and 70 years old with renal cell carcinoma.

The genes are TRBV30 and TRBJ2-7, with unresolved D. V dropped 6 bases and J dropped 4 bases, with 13 bases sitting between them. The CDR3 is 12 amino acids. Looked up from germline, CDR1 is GTSNPN and CDR2 is SVGIG (reference sequence). The CDR3 is CACGRPSYEQYF. For the CDR3, the DNA is TGTGCCTGTGGACGGCCGTCATACGAGCAGTACTTC.

The V and J genes are TRBV18 and TRBJ2-7; possibly TRBD1 for D (8 bases). CDR3 length: 14 residues. Germline V gives CDR1 KGHSH, CDR2 LQKENI. V gave up 4 bases and J gave up 6 bases, with 16 bases separating them. The CDR3 loop reads CASSQAGQAREQYF. In nucleotides, the CDR3 is TGTGCCAGCTCACAAGCGGGACAGGCCCGCGAGCAGTACTTC.

V is TRBV7-2 and J is TRBJ2-5; D gene uncertain. The tail of the sequence fits TRBJ2-7 better, so the J call may be wrong. Germline V gene lookup returns CDR1 SGHTA and CDR2 FQGNSA. The CDR3 has 12 amino acids. The CDR3 DNA is TGTGCCAGCAGCTTAGAGTTCTACGAGCAGTACTTC. Amino acid sequence: CASSLEFYEQYF.

V gene TRBV6-6 combines with J gene TRBJ1-4, with D perhaps TRBD1 (6 bases). V was shortened by 2 bases and J by 8 bases, with 12 bases between the two germline ends. Germline assignment: CDR1 MNHNY and CDR2 SVGAGI (reference sequence). The CDR3 is 14 residues long. In DNA, the CDR3 is TGTGCCAGCAGTTACATCAGGGGAGAGGAAAAACTGTTTTTT. It specifies CASSYIRGEEKLFF.

The J gene is TRBJ1-5, the V gene TRBV10-2, with a tentative D call TRBD1 (6 bases). The CDR3 consists of 14 residues. V was shortened by 2 bases and J by 6 bases, with 11 bases between the two germline ends. From germline, CDR1 is WSHSY and CDR2 SAAADI. The CDR3 region has the DNA TGCGCCAGCAGTGAGACGGGCAGGGGTCAGCCCCAGCATTTT. Protein product: CASSETGRGQPQHF.

The genes are TRBV5-6 and TRBJ1-2; tentative D call: TRBD1 (5 bases). The CDR3 is made up of 15 amino acids. From germline, CDR1 is SGHDT and CDR2 YYEEEE. Trimming left V 0 bases short and J 7 bases short, with 16 bases between. The DNA of the CDR3 is TGTGCCAGCAGCTTGGCCGGTGTTCAGGGTGGTGGCTACACCTTC. It codes for CASSLAGVQGGGYTF.

The chain joins TRBV7-2 to TRBJ1-4; D unclear. Germline CDR1 is SGHTA and CDR2 is FQGNSA. The CDR3 runs 14 residues. V was shortened by 2 bases and J by 9 bases, with 13 bases between the two germline ends. CDR3 protein: CASSLIPGMKKLFF. Here the CDR3 DNA reads TGTGCCAGCAGCTTAATCCCGGGGATGAAAAAACTGTTTTTT.

The CDR3 region has the DNA TGTGCCAGCAGCTTTAACTCTGGAAACACCATATATTTT. Protein product: CASSFNSGNTIYF. V is TRBV7-9 and J is TRBJ1-3; D is unresolved. This CDR3 has 13 amino acids. V lost 3 bases and J lost 0, with 3 bases in between. CDR1 SEHNR and CDR2 FQNEAQ come from the germline V gene (reference sequence).

CDR3 loop: CASSGTGGSTNEKLFF. CDR3 nucleotide sequence: TGCGCCAGCAGCGGGACAGGGGGCTCAACTAATGAAAAACTGTTTTTT. The gene calls are TRBV5-1 and TRBJ1-4, with TRBD1 matching over 12 bases. CDR3 length: 16 residues. Trimming cost V 4 bases and J 0 bases; bases outside gene matches: 1. Germline V gene data show CDR1 as SGHRS and CDR2 as YFSETQ. Using reference TRBV5-1 and TRBJ1-4 for the parts outside the CDR3, the full variable domain is KAGVTQTPRYLIKTRGQQVTLSCSPISGHRSVSWYQQTPGQGLQFLFEYFSETQRNKGNFPGRFSGRQFSNSRSEMNVSTLELGDSALYLCASSGTGGSTNEKLFFGSGTQLSVL.

The chain recombines TRBV27 with TRBJ2-7, with 7 bases fitting TRBD1. In germline, CDR1 is MNHEY, CDR2 SMNVEV (reference sequence). V dropped 3 bases and J dropped 0; count of bases not matched to a gene: 5. This CDR3 has 15 amino acids. The CDR3 is CASSFGGQSSYEQYF. Written as DNA, the CDR3 is TGTGCCAGCAGTTTTGGGGGACAGAGCTCCTACGAGCAGTACTTC.

V usage is TRBV7-2 and J usage is TRBJ2-3, with a weak D call TRBD2 (6 bases). V lost 3 bases and J 7 bases, leaving 14 bases between the germline ends. The CDR3 covers 14 residues. Germline-derived CDR1 and CDR2 are SGHTA and FQGNSA. The CDR3 region is CASSFRREWNTQYF. The CDR3 DNA sequence: TGTGCCAGCAGCTTTCGACGGGAGTGGAATACGCAGTATTTT.

This chain connects TRBV30 to TRBJ2-7, with D uncertain. CDR3 length: 13 residues. V was cut by 0 bases and J by 3 bases, with 9 bases left in between. Looked up from germline, CDR1 is GTSNPN and CDR2 is SVGIG (reference sequence). The CDR3 sequence: CAWSVTDYYEQYF. In DNA, the CDR3 is TGTGCCTGGAGTGTAACTGATTACTACGAGCAGTACTTC.

This clone was seen more than once but under ten times. The chain uses TRBV19 and TRBJ1-5, with D possibly matching TRBD1 (6 bases). This CDR3 is built from 14 residues. CDR1 LNHDA and CDR2 SQIVND come from the germline V gene (reference sequence). Trimming removed 4 bases at V and 2 bases at J, with 9 bases between. The CDR3 bases are TGTGCCAGTAGTAACAGGGAGGGCAATCAGCCCCAGCATTTT. It translates to CASSNREGNQPQHF.

This chain links TRBV10-3 with TRBJ2-3; 8 bases map to TRBD2. CDR1 is ENHRY, CDR2 SYGVKD, per germline. With V trimmed by 0 bases and J by 5 bases, 10 bases remained unmatched. The CDR3 spans 17 residues. CDR3 in amino acids: CAISESLTGGEGDTQYF. CDR3 bases: TGTGCCATCAGTGAGTCACTCACGGGAGGGGAAGGAGATACGCAGTATTTT.

V is TRBV25-1 and J is TRBJ1-4; D might be TRBD1 (6 bases). The CDR3 length is 14 residues. V was clipped by 6 bases and J by 5 bases, with 13 bases between them. In germline, CDR1 is MGHDK, CDR2 SYGVNS. This chain's CDR3 is CASSPGQLNEKLFF. The CDR3 DNA sequence: TGTGCCAGCAGCCCCGGACAGCTAAATGAAAAACTGTTTTTT.

The chain recombines TRBV5-1 with TRBJ2-2; TRBD2 agrees at 11 bases. Germline loops: CDR1 SGHRS, CDR2 YFSETQ. The CDR3 totals 17 residues. J was trimmed by 4 bases and V by 0 bases; bases with no gene match: 5. The DNA of the CDR3 is TGCGCCAGCAGCTTGGATACTAGCGGGAGTGGCACCGGGGAGCTGTTTTTT. Amino acids: CASSLDTSGSGTGELFF.

This clone was counted between two and nine times. J is TRBJ2-7 and V is TRBV30; possible D gene TRBD1, 5 bases. The germline V gene encodes CDR1 GTSNPN and CDR2 SVGIG (reference sequence). This CDR3 spans 12 amino acids. The germline V and J ends were trimmed by 5 bases and 2 bases, with 10 bases remaining between them. This chain's CDR3 is CAWATDAYEQYF. The CDR3 DNA reads as TGTGCCTGGGCGACAGACGCCTACGAGCAGTACTTC.

The gene calls are TRBV28 and TRBJ1-1; D might be TRBD1 (5 bases). V lost 0 bases and J 3 bases, leaving 11 bases between the germline ends. The CDR3 has 15 amino acids. Germline assignment: CDR1 MDHEN and CDR2 SYDVKM. CDR3 sequence (DNA): TGTGCCAGCAGTTTATGGGGGACGGATCACACTGAAGCTTTCTTT. This gives the protein CASSLWGTDHTEAFF.

The genes are TRBV5-1 and TRBJ1-1; 8 positions agree with TRBD1. From germline, CDR1 is SGHRS and CDR2 YFSETQ. V lost 4 bases, J lost 2 bases, and 4 bases stayed unmatched. There are 14 residues in the CDR3. The CDR3 DNA reads as TGCGCCAGCAGCGGGGGACAGGCAAACACTGAAGCTTTCTTT. Translating it yields CASSGGQANTEAFF.

The genes are TRBV7-3 and TRBJ2-3; 13 bases fit TRBD2. Germline trimming cut 6 bases from V and 10 bases from J; bases unmatched to any gene: 10. The CDR3 consists of 15 residues. Germline CDR1 is SGHTA and CDR2 is FQGTGA. The CDR3 is CASSFGLAGEEAQYF. DNA for the CDR3: TGTGCCAGCAGTTTCGGACTAGCGGGAGAGGAAGCGCAGTATTTT.

This clone appeared a few times. This chain uses TRBV29-1 with TRBJ1-6; TRBD1 agrees at 7 bases. CDR1 is SQVTM and CDR2 is ANQGSEA in the germline V gene. V gave up 7 bases and J gave up 5 bases; unmatched junction bases: 2. This CDR3 has 12 residues. The CDR3 coding sequence is TGCAGCGCCGGGACAGATAATTCACCCCTCCACTTT. Amino acids: CSAGTDNSPLHF.

In DNA, the CDR3 is TGCGCCAGCAGCTTGGGGCCGGGCCTGGGTTACGAGCAGTACTTC. It specifies CASSLGPGLGYEQYF. The chain carries TRBV5-1 and TRBJ2-7; no clear D gene. The germline V gene encodes CDR1 SGHRS and CDR2 YFSETQ. Between the trimmed V and J ends, which lost 0 bases and 4 bases, there was a span of 14 bases. The CDR3 covers 15 residues.

The rearrangement uses TRBV19 and TRBJ2-7, with TRBD1 identical over 10 bases. V was clipped by 3 bases and J by 7 bases; unmatched bases: 6. This CDR3 comprises 14 residues. Germline-derived CDR1 and CDR2 are LNHDA and SQIVND (reference sequence). The CDR3 DNA is TGTGCCAGTAGTATGGGGACAGGGGTGAGTGAGCAGTACTTC. The encoded protein is CASSMGTGVSEQYF. The variable domain in full, completed from reference TRBV19 and TRBJ2-7, reads DGGITQSPKYLFRKEGQNVTLSCEQNLNHDAMYWYRQDPGQGLRLIYYSQIVNDFQKGDIAEGYSVSREKKESFPLTVTSAQKNPTAFYLCASSMGTGVSEQYFGPGTRLTVT.

The rearrangement uses TRBV29-1 and TRBJ1-1, with D unresolved. Per germline, CDR1 SQVTM and CDR2 ANQGSEA. The germline V and J ends were trimmed by 5 bases and 7 bases, with 14 bases remaining between them. The CDR3 consists of 12 residues. The CDR3 region has the DNA TGCAGCGTTCAAGCATATGAGAGTGAAGCTTTCTTT. Protein: CSVQAYESEAFF.

The chain joins TRBV7-9 to TRBJ1-2; D call uncertain. CDR1 and CDR2 (germline): SEHNR, FQNEAQ (reference sequence). The V gene lost 0 bases and the J gene lost 4 bases, with 6 bases spanning the gap. There are 13 residues in the CDR3. The CDR3 nucleotides are TGTGCCAGCAGCTTAGCTGGAAGCTATGGCTACACCTTC. Translated, it gives CASSLAGSYGYTF.

The chain combines TRBV4-2 with TRBJ1-3; D remains ambiguous. The V and J ends lost 2 bases and 0 bases respectively, with 14 bases between them. This CDR3 spans 17 amino acids. Germline V gene sequence: CDR1 LGHNA, CDR2 YNFKEQ. The CDR3 sequence is CASSQRVGGNSGNTIYF. CDR3 coding DNA: TGTGCCAGCAGCCAAAGGGTCGGCGGAAACTCTGGAAACACCATATATTTT.

The rearrangement links TRBV5-1 to TRBJ2-1; 8 nucleotides line up with TRBD2. CDR3 length: 17 amino acids. The germline CDR1 and CDR2 sequences are SGHRS and YFSETQ. V lost 0 bases and J lost 7; bases outside the gene matches: 12. The CDR3 nucleotides are TGCGCCAGCAGCTTGGGGGTGTCTAGCGGGTACGGGAATGAGCAGTTCTTC. Its translation is CASSLGVSSGYGNEQFF.

This clone has only one observation. This rearrangement joins TRBV4-3 to TRBJ2-1, with TRBD2 as a possible D gene (5 bases). Trimming took 6 bases from V and 9 from J, leaving 18 bases between them. From germline, CDR1 is LGHNA and CDR2 YSLEER. The CDR3 has 14 amino acids. The chain's CDR3 is CASRRMTTASEQFF. Written as DNA, the CDR3 is TGCGCCAGCAGACGCATGACTACCGCCTCTGAGCAGTTCTTC.

V is TRBV2 and J is TRBJ2-5, with D maybe TRBD2 (5 bases). Trimming stripped 6 bases from V and 5 bases from J, with 13 bases between. The germline CDR1 and CDR2 sequences are SNHLY and FYNNEI. The CDR3 sequence is 13 residues long. CDR3 sequence (DNA): TGTGCCAGCAGCGGCCGCGGGTCCGAGACCCAGTACTTC. It yields the protein CASSGRGSETQYF.